This TCR beta chain was captured in a study of cytomegalovirus exposure and HLA in healthy donors. Turning to the study itself: The 95 to 150 validation repertoires used the same platform as the approximately 670 first-cohort repertoires, a later analysis reported.

Germline V gene data show CDR1 as SNHLY and CDR2 as FYNNEI. The CDR3 is 16 residues long. V was trimmed by 6 bases and J by 4 bases, leaving 19 bases between them. Regarding this clone: The antigen is undetermined.

TCRdb's copy holds only in-frame clones and misses some; the assay was immunoSEQ multiplex PCR. Found here are approximately 170,000 clones, about 89% of them singletons; the top ten hold more than 2.5%. Broader study findings: In vitro confirmation showed a few CMV-associated chains to be CMV antigen specific. Rarity marked most TCR sequences, yet some public TCRs occurred in many donors. Associated with cytomegalovirus, according to the listing, were around 160 TCR beta chains.

The chain joins TRBV2 to TRBJ1-5; TRBD1 is a possible D gene (6 bases). The TCR originated in a woman aged 18-29 years in good health and CMV-seropositive. The sequencing sample was made of PBMCs. CDR3 amino acids: CASRGTGQNPNQPQHF. CDR3 bases: TGTGCCAGCAGGGGGACCGGACAGAATCCGAATCAGCCCCAGCATTTT. Filled out from reference TRBV2 and TRBJ1-5, the complete variable domain reads EPEVTQTPSHQVTQMGQEVILRCVPISNHLYFYWYRQILGQKVEFLVSFYNNEISEKSEIFDDQFSVERPDGSNFTLKIRSTKLEDSAMYFCASRGTGQNPNQPQHFGDGTRLSIL.